The present T cell receptor beta chain was sequenced within a study of human T cells and chemical hapten exposure. As for the study in general: The variation in per-sample TCR yields arose mainly from small differences in pooled library volumes. Findings and limits, study-wide: There was no change with DPC sensitization in TCRs above 1 in 1000 frequency.

As for this clonotype: The antigen is not known.

Documented time point: pre-sensitization, week 0. Treatment: therapeutic diphenylcyclopropenone sensitization with weekly scalp DPC. Unfractionated whole blood was the source of the extracted total RNA. How the authors handled the data: TCR counts had a median of about 92,000 per sample and spanned roughly 23,224 to 690,600. One entry per CDR3 protein, called by TCRdb with MiXCR from the RACE reads. TCRdb, rather than the study authors, made the V and J calls. The table records over 50,000 distinct CDR3 sequences, more than 9% of them present only once. The sequences come from whole blood, collected in connection with sensitization to the hapten diphenylcyclopropenone (DPC). The receptor was isolated from a woman aged 25 to 39 with alopecia areata. Some clones in this sample may be carry-over from other donors' samples.

The CDR3: CASSSGQEGSSPLHF. CDR3 in DNA: TGCGCCAGCAGCTCGGGCCAAGAAGGGAGTTCACCCCTCCACTTT. The chain joins TRBV5-1 to TRBJ1-6; unclear D gene. This CDR3 spans 15 amino acids. The V end lost 3 bases, the J end lost 9 bases, and 16 bases lay between the germline ends. The germline V gene has CDR1 SGHRS and CDR2 YFSETQ.